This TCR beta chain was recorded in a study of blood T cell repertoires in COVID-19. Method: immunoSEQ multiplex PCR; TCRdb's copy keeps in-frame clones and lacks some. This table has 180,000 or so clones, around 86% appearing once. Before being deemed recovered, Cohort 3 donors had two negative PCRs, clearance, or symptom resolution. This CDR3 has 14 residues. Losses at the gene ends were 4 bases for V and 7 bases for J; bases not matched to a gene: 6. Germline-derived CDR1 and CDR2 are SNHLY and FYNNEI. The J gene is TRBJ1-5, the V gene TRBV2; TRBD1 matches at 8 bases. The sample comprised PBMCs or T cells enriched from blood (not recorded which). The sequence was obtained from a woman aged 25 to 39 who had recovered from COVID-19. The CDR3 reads CASSGQGRGQPQHF. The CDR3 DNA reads TGTGCCAGCAGTGGACAGGGGCGGGGGCAGCCCCAGCATTTT.